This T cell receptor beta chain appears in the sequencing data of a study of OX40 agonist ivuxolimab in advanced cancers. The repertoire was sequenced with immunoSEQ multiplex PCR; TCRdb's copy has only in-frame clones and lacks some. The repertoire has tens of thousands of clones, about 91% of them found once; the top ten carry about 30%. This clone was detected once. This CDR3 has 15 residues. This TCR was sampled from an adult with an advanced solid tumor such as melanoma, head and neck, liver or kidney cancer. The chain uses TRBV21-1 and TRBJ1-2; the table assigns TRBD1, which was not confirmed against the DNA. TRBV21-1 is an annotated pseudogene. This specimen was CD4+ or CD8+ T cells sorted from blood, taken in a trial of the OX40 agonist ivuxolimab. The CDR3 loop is CASSDQDRVGNGYTF. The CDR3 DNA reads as TGTGCCAGCAGCGACCAAGACAGGGTAGGCAATGGCTACACCTTC.